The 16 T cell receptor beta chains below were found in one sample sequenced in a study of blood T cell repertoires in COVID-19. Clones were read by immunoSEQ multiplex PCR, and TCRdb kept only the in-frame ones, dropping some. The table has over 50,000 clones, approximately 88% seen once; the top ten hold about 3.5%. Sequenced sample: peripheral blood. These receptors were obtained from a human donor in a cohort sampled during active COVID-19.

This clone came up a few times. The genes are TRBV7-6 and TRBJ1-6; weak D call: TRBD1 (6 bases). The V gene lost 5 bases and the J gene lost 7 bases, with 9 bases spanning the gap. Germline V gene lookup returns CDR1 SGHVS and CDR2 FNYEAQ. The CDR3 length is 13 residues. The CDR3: CASSIGQNSPLHF. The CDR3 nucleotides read TGTGCCAGCAGCATAGGACAGAATTCACCCCTCCACTTT.

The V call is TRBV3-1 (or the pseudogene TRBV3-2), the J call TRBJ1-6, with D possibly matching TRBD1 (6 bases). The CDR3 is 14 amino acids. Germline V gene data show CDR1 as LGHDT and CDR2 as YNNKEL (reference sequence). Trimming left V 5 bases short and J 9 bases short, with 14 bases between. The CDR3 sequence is CASSSRAGVSPLHF. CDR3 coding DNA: TGTGCCAGCAGCTCCCGGGCAGGGGTTTCACCCCTCCACTTT.

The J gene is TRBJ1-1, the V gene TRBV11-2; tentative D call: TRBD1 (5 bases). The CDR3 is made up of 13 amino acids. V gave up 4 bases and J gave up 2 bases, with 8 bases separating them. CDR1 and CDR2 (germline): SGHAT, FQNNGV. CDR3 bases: TGTGCCAGCAGCTCGACAGCTAACACTGAAGCTTTCTTT. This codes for CASSSTANTEAFF.

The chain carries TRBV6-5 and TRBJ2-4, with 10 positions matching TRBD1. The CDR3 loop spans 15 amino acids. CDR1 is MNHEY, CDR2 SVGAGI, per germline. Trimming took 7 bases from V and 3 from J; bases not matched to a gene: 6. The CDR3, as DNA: TGTGCCAGCAACGACAGGGGGCGGGACAAAAACATTCAGTACTTC. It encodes CASNDRGRDKNIQYF.

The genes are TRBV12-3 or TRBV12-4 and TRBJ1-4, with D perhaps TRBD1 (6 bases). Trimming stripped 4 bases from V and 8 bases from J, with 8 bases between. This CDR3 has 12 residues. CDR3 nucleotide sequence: TGTGCCAGCAGTTCCGGGACAGAAAAACTGTTTTTT. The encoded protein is CASSSGTEKLFF.

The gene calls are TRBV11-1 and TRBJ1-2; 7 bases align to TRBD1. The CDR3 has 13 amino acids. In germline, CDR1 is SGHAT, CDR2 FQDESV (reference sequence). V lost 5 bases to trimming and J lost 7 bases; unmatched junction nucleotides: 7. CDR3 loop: CASSLDRRGGYTF. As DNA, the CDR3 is TGTGCCAGCAGCCTGGACAGGAGAGGTGGCTACACCTTC.

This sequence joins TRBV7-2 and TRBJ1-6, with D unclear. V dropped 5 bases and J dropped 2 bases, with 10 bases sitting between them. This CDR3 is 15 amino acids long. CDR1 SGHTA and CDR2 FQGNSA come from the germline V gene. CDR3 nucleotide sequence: TGTGCCAGCAGCCTCGGGTCTACCTATAATTCACCCCTCCACTTT. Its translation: CASSLGSTYNSPLHF.

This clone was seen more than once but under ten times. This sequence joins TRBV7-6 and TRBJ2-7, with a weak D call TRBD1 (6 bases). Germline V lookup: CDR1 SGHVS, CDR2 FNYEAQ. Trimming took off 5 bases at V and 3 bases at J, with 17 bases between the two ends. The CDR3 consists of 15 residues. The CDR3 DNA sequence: TGTGCCAGCAGCCCCCAGACAGGCGGATTCTACGAGCAGTACTTC. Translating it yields CASSPQTGGFYEQYF.

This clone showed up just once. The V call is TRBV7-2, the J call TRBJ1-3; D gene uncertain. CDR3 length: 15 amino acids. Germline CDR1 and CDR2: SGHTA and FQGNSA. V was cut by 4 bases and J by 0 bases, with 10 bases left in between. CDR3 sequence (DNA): TGTGCCAGCAGCTCTAACCGCATCTCTGGAAACACCATATATTTT. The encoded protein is CASSSNRISGNTIYF.

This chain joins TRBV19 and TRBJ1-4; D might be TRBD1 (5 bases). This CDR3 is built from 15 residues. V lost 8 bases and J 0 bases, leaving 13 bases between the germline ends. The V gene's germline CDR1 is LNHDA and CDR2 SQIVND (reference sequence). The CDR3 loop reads CASQGQQATNEKLFF. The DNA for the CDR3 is TGTGCCAGTCAGGGCCAACAAGCAACTAATGAAAAACTGTTTTTT.

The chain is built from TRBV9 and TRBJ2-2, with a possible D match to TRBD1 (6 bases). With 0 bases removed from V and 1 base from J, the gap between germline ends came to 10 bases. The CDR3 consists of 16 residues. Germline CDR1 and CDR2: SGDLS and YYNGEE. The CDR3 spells CASSVDAGVNTGELFF. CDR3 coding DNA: TGTGCCAGCAGCGTAGATGCAGGGGTGAACACCGGGGAGCTGTTTTTT.

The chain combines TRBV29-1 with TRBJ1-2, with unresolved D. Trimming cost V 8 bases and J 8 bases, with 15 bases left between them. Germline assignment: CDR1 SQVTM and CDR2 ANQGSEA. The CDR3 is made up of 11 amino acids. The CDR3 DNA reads TGCAGCACTTCCGAAGGAGGGGGCTACACCTTC. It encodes CSTSEGGGYTF.

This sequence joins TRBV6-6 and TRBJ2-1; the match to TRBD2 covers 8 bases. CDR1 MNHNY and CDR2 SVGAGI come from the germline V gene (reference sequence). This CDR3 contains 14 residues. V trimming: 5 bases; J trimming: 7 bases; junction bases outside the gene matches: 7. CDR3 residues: CASSPEREWNEQFF. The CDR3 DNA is TGTGCCAGCAGTCCCGAGCGGGAGTGGAATGAGCAGTTCTTC.

CDR3 loop: CASSLPAPGQATRELFF. CDR3 coding DNA: TGTGCCAGCAGCTTACCCGCCCCGGGACAGGCGACCCGGGAGCTGTTTTTT. The chain joins TRBV5-4 to TRBJ2-2, with 8 bases lining up with TRBD1. The CDR3 contains 17 residues. The junction had 15 bases not matched to a gene; V was cut back by 2 bases and J by 9 bases. From germline, CDR1 is SGHNT and CDR2 YYREEE (reference sequence).

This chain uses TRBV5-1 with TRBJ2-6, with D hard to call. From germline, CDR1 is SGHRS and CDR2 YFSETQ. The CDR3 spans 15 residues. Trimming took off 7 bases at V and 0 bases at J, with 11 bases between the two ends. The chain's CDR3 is CASRPWSSGANVLTF. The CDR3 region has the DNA TGCGCCAGCCGACCTTGGAGCTCTGGGGCCAACGTCCTGACTTTC. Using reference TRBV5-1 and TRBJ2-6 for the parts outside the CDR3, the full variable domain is KAGVTQTPRYLIKTRGQQVTLSCSPISGHRSVSWYQQTPGQGLQFLFEYFSETQRNKGNFPGRFSGRQFSNSRSEMNVSTLELGDSALYLCASRPWSSGANVLTFGAGSRLTVL.

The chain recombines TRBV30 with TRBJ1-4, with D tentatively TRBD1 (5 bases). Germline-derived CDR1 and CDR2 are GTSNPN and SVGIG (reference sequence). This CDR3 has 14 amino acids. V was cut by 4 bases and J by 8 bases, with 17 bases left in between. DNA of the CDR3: TGTGCCTGGAACGCCGGGGGACTGGGGGAAAAACTGTTTTTT. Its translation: CAWNAGGLGEKLFF.